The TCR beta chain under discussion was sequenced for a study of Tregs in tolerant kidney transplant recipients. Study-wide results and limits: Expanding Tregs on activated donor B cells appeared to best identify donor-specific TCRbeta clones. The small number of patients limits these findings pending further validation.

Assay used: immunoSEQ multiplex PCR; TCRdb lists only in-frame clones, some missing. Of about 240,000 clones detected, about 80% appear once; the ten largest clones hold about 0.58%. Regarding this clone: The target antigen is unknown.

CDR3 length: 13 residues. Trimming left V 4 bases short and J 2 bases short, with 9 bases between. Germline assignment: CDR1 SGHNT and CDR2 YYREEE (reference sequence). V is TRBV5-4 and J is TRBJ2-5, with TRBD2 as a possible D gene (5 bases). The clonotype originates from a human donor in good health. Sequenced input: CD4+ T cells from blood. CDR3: CASSPRDQETQYF. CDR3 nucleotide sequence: TGTGCCAGCAGCCCCCGGGATCAAGAGACCCAGTACTTC.